The 21 T cell receptor beta chains given below trace back to one sample, sequenced in a study of blood T cell repertoires in COVID-19. This table comes from immunoSEQ multiplex PCR, and its TCRdb copy is limited to in-frame clones, with some not included. The repertoire holds 350,000 to 550,000 clones, with 80% to 90% as singletons. Input material: peripheral blood. The receptors were sampled from a young woman with acute or convalescent COVID-19.

A word on this clone: At the DNA level, this CDR3 is encoded by other sequences in the same sample as well. This chain uses TRBV24-1 with TRBJ2-5, with D perhaps TRBD2 (6 bases). V shed 1 base and J shed 2 bases, with 10 bases lying between them. The CDR3 runs 15 residues. The germline CDR1 and CDR2 sequences are KGHDR and SFDVKD. The CDR3 loop is CATSDFSRGQETQYF. The CDR3 region has the DNA TGTGCCACCAGTGATTTCTCGCGGGGTCAAGAGACCCAGTACTTC.

The genes are TRBV27 and TRBJ1-5; the match to TRBD1 covers 12 bases. V dropped 5 bases and J dropped 2; count of bases not matched to a gene: 4. This CDR3 contains 16 residues. CDR1 is MNHEY and CDR2 is SMNVEV in the germline V gene (reference sequence). CDR3 nucleotides: TGTGCCAGCAGTGGGGACAGGGGGCAGGGCAATCAGCCCCAGCATTTT. Amino acid sequence: CASSGDRGQGNQPQHF.

The chain has TRBV11-2 and TRBJ1-6; D gene uncertain. The CDR3 consists of 16 residues. Per germline, CDR1 SGHAT and CDR2 FQNNGV. V lost 2 bases to trimming and J lost 12 bases, with 20 bases between them. The CDR3 nucleotides are TGTGCCAGCAGCTTATCGGACGGGGTTGACCGGGAACCCCTCCACTTT. This sequence encodes CASSLSDGVDREPLHF.

J is TRBJ2-2 and V is TRBV7-2, with 8 bases lining up with TRBD2. Germline V gene lookup returns CDR1 SGHTA and CDR2 FQGNSA. The CDR3 has 14 residues. The J segment lost 0 bases and the V segment lost 6 bases, leaving 0 bases of the junction unmatched. The CDR3 protein is CASSSGANTGELFF. CDR3 bases: TGTGCCAGCAGTAGCGGGGCGAACACCGGGGAGCTGTTTTTT.

J is TRBJ1-1 and V is TRBV10-3, with D unresolved. CDR1 is ENHRY, CDR2 SYGVKD, per germline. This CDR3 is 13 amino acids long. V was cut by 6 bases and J by 1 base, with 9 bases left in between. CDR3 coding DNA: TGTGCCATCAGGCCCCAGGAGAACACTGAAGCTTTCTTT. It is translated as CAIRPQENTEAFF.

This clone is a singleton in its sample. V usage is TRBV5-6 and J usage is TRBJ2-6, with D possibly being TRBD2 (5 bases). The CDR3 is 15 amino acids. The germline gives CDR1 SGHDT, CDR2 YYEEEE. The V and J ends lost 2 bases and 0 bases respectively, with 6 bases between them. DNA of the CDR3: TGTGCCAGCAGCTTCGGGGTCTCTGGGGCCAACGTCCTGACTTTC. Translation gives CASSFGVSGANVLTF.

The CDR3 bases are TGCAGCGTTGGGGCGTTCAGCGGGGGGGACCCGAACACAGATACGCAGTATTTT. As protein: CSVGAFSGGDPNTDTQYF. The gene calls are TRBV29-1 and TRBJ2-3, with TRBD2 identical over 10 bases. The germline gives CDR1 SQVTM, CDR2 ANQGSEA. The CDR3 has 18 residues. Unmatched junction bases numbered 15, after V lost 4 bases and J lost 2 bases.

This rearrangement joins TRBV7-9 to TRBJ1-5; D is unresolved. The CDR3 extends over 12 amino acids. V was pared by 3 bases and J by 7 bases, with 7 bases between. The germline gives CDR1 SEHNR, CDR2 FQNEAQ (reference sequence). The CDR3 DNA reads as TGTGCCAGCAGCTTCCCCGGGCAGCCCCAGCATTTT. This sequence encodes CASSFPGQPQHF.

This clone was counted between two and nine times. The J gene is TRBJ1-1, the V gene TRBV5-1; the D is unclear. This CDR3 comprises 15 residues. V was trimmed by 3 bases and J by 6 bases, leaving 18 bases between them. Germline lookup yields CDR1 SGHRS and CDR2 YFSETQ. In DNA, the CDR3 is TGCGCCAGCAGCTCCTCTTTGACGGTTGACTCTGAAGCTTTCTTT. Amino acid sequence: CASSSSLTVDSEAFF.

The chain uses TRBV9 and TRBJ2-1, with D maybe TRBD1 (5 bases). CDR3 length: 13 amino acids. Trimming removed 8 bases from V and 6 bases from J, with 15 bases in between. Germline V gene data show CDR1 as SGDLS and CDR2 as YYNGEE. CDR3 DNA: TGTGCCAGTACAGGCGGTACCTCCAATGAGCAGTTCTTC. Protein product: CASTGGTSNEQFF.

The chain combines TRBV27 with TRBJ2-2, with D possibly matching TRBD2 (7 bases). The CDR3 consists of 16 residues. Between the trimmed V and J ends, which lost 0 bases and 4 bases, there was a span of 12 bases. The germline gives CDR1 MNHEY, CDR2 SMNVEV (reference sequence). The CDR3 DNA follows: TGTGCCAGCAGTTTATCCCCGGGGGGCATCACCGGGGAGCTGTTTTTT. Amino acid sequence: CASSLSPGGITGELFF.

V usage is TRBV5-1 and J usage is TRBJ2-2, with 9 bases fitting TRBD2. This CDR3 spans 18 amino acids. Germline CDR1 reads SGHRS; CDR2 reads YFSETQ. J lost 7 bases, V lost 3 bases, and 16 bases had no gene match. The DNA of the CDR3 is TGCGCCAGCAGCTCCGCTGCGGGGGGGCCTTTCGAAAACGGGGAGCTGTTTTTT. It translates to CASSSAAGGPFENGELFF.

The chain links TRBV28 to TRBJ2-3, with 10 positions matching TRBD2. The CDR3 is 16 residues long. Germline-derived CDR1 and CDR2 are MDHEN and SYDVKM. J gave up 1 base and V 4 bases, and 5 bases lay outside the gene matches. CDR3 coding DNA: TGTGCCAGCAGTTCCCCTCTAGCGGGGGGCACAGATACGCAGTATTTT. This translates into CASSSPLAGGTDTQYF.

This clone has just one count. The V and J genes are TRBV5-6 and TRBJ1-5; perhaps TRBD1 as D (6 bases). Germline V gives CDR1 SGHDT, CDR2 YYEEEE. The CDR3 loop spans 17 amino acids. V was trimmed by 0 bases and J by 6 bases, leaving 19 bases between them. In DNA, the CDR3 is TGTGCCAGCAGCTTGGGGGGTCTTATACAGGGAACTCAGCCCCAGCATTTT. This translates into CASSLGGLIQGTQPQHF.

The rearrangement joins TRBV28 to TRBJ2-1; 9 bases match TRBD1. The CDR3 length is 16 residues. Germline loops: CDR1 MDHEN, CDR2 SYDVKM. J lost 0 bases, V lost 5 bases, and 5 bases had no gene match. CDR3 DNA: TGTGCCAGCAGTCCACAGGGGGCCCCCTCCTACAATGAGCAGTTCTTC. Translated, it gives CASSPQGAPSYNEQFF.

The chain joins TRBV19 to TRBJ2-2; D perhaps matches TRBD1 (5 bases). Germline values: CDR1 LNHDA, CDR2 SQIVND (reference sequence). The CDR3 contains 17 residues. Trimming took 1 base from V and 1 from J, leaving 13 bases between them. The CDR3 nucleotides are TGTGCCAGTAGTATAGGGTTCGGCAGGGAGAACACCGGGGAGCTGTTTTTT. This codes for CASSIGFGRENTGELFF.

The V call is TRBV19, the J call TRBJ1-3, with D hard to call. V lost 5 bases and J lost 0, with 8 bases in between. This CDR3 has 14 residues. Germline V lookup: CDR1 LNHDA, CDR2 SQIVND (reference sequence). The CDR3: CASSRVSSGNTIYF. CDR3 in DNA: TGTGCCAGTAGTCGTGTCAGCTCTGGAAACACCATATATTTT. The full variable domain, in which reference TRBV19 and TRBJ1-3 provide the parts outside the CDR3, is DGGITQSPKYLFRKEGQNVTLSCEQNLNHDAMYWYRQDPGQGLRLIYYSQIVNDFQKGDIAEGYSVSREKKESFPLTVTSAQKNPTAFYLCASSRVSSGNTIYFGEGSWLTVV.

This clone occurred once. V usage is TRBV18 and J usage is TRBJ2-7; D may be TRBD1 (6 bases). CDR1 and CDR2 (germline): KGHSH, LQKENI. Trimming stripped 6 bases from V and 3 bases from J, with 15 bases between. The CDR3 loop spans 14 amino acids. The CDR3 reads CASSPGQLIYEQYF. CDR3 coding DNA: TGTGCCAGCTCGCCCGGACAGCTTATCTACGAGCAGTACTTC.

The V gene is TRBV3-1 (or the pseudogene TRBV3-2), the J gene TRBJ2-7; TRBD2 matches at 10 bases. With 5 bases clipped from V and 3 bases from J, the junction kept 7 bases outside the gene matches. The CDR3 is 15 amino acids. Germline lookup yields CDR1 LGHDT and CDR2 YNNKEL (reference sequence). CDR3 loop: CASSIRTSGFYEQYF. In nucleotides, the CDR3 is TGTGCCAGCAGCATCCGGACTAGCGGTTTCTACGAGCAGTACTTC.

The rearrangement uses TRBV27 and TRBJ2-3; D may be TRBD2 (5 bases). The CDR3 runs to 14 residues. The germline V and J ends were trimmed by 5 bases and 9 bases, with 18 bases remaining between them. The V gene's germline CDR1 is MNHEY and CDR2 SMNVEV (reference sequence). CDR3 sequence: CASSPRGPIYTQYF. In DNA, the CDR3 is TGTGCCAGCAGTCCACGCGGGCCGATATACACGCAGTATTTT.

This chain connects TRBV11-2 to TRBJ2-1, with D perhaps TRBD2 (6 bases). Germline CDR1 SGHAT, CDR2 FQNNGV. The V end was cut by 5 bases, the J end by 4 bases, with 15 bases between. The CDR3 is 15 residues long. This CDR3 is CASSPGRGTYNEQFF. Written as DNA, the CDR3 is TGTGCCAGCAGCCCCGGACGGGGGACGTACAATGAGCAGTTCTTC.